The present entry profiles one T cell receptor beta chain with its context. This specimen belongs to a study of blood T cell repertoires in COVID-19. Background on the study: COVID-19 samples collected from the United States, Italy and Spain covered acute and convalescent phases. In each case, the material was cDNA or gDNA derived from T cells, B-cell-depleted T cells, or PBMCs.

There are 18 residues in the CDR3. Unmatched junction bases numbered 10, after V lost 4 bases and J lost 0 bases. CDR1 is SGHDT and CDR2 is YYEEEE in the germline V gene. In the original analysis: By means of reference gene primer amplification, nucleated cell counts were estimated. Method: immunoSEQ multiplex PCR; TCRdb's copy keeps in-frame clones and lacks some. That table furnishes V, J and clone size, whereas the DNA furnished D and trimming. Of roughly 30,000 clones in the sample, 93% were seen once. The sequence was collected from a human donor in a cohort sampled during active COVID-19. The material sequenced was peripheral blood. V gene TRBV5-6 combines with J gene TRBJ2-6; 7 bases map to TRBD2. CDR3 bases: TGTGCCAGCAGCCGGGGGGTAGCCCAGGTCTCTGGGGCCAACGTCCTGACTTTC. As protein: CASSRGVAQVSGANVLTF.